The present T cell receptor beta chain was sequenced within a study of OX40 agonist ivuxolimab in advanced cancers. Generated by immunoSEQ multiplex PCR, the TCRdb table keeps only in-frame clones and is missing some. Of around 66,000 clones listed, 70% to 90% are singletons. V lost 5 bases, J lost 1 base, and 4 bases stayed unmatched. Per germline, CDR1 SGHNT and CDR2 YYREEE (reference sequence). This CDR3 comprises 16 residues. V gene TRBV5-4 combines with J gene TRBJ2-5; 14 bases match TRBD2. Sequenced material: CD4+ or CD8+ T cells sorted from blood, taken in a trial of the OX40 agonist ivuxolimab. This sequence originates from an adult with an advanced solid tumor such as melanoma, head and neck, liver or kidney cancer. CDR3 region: CASRPGLAGGQETQYF. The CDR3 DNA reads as TGTGCCAGCAGGCCCGGACTAGCGGGAGGCCAAGAGACCCAGTACTTC.